Listed below are T cell receptor beta chains from one sample, sequenced in a study of spatial heterogeneity in lung cancer. MiXCR, run by TCRdb on the 5' RACE reads, gives a single entry per CDR3 protein. The sample lists some 4,900 distinct CDR3 sequences; roughly 13% were seen once. The starting material was lung tumor tissue, obtained at surgery. These receptors were obtained from a female donor with early-stage non-small cell lung cancer. The conserved cysteine and the conserved F or W are not part of the CDR3 here. The D gene is left open where the match is weak. A row's size may be missing; if present it is once, few, many or a size class.

v_call,j_call,clone_size,d_call,cdr3_aa
TRBV29-1,TRBJ1-5,large,TRBD1,SVATGKGQPQH
TRBV6-1,TRBJ2-7,many,.,ASSASFSGYEQY
TRBV12-5,TRBJ1-2,.,.,ASGLVPPGVYGYT
TRBV2,TRBJ2-7,medium-sized,.,ASRGAYEQY
TRBV11-1,TRBJ2-7,.,TRBD2,ASSLAWGGSYEQY
TRBV6-1,TRBJ2-3,medium-sized,.,ASNREVTDTQY
TRBV6-6,TRBJ2-2,.,TRBD2,ASSSSSGGTGELF
TRBV12-3/TRBV12-4,TRBJ1-2,medium-sized,.,ASSVTGRVYGYT
TRBV6-2/TRBV6-3,TRBJ1-1,medium-sized,.,ASSRQKRVEAF
TRBV11-2,TRBJ2-1,many,TRBD2,ASSPRLAGDHEQF
TRBV5-1,TRBJ2-7,large,TRBD1,ASSWQGAIYEQY
TRBV2,TRBJ2-1,medium-sized,TRBD1,ASSDNRAGGVDEQF
TRBV5-1,TRBJ2-3,few,.,ASRGKSGTDTQY